The entry that follows covers one T cell receptor beta chain sequence. The source of the sample is a study of blood T cell repertoires in COVID-19. About the research overall: Acute and convalescent COVID-19 samples came from the United States, Italy and Spain.

The V segment lost 7 bases and the J segment 1 base; nucleotides outside the gene matches: 6. CDR3 size: 14 residues. The germline gives CDR1 MNHEY, CDR2 SVGAGI. TCRdb keeps only in-frame clones here, not all; method: immunoSEQ multiplex PCR. The sample lists just under 350,000 clones; more than 75% were seen once. V usage is TRBV6-5 and J usage is TRBJ2-7, with 8 nucleotides matching TRBD1. The sequence derives from a woman in her 50s with COVID-19, enrolled during active disease. Sequencing input: peripheral blood. The CDR3 is CASMARTGSYEQYF. The DNA of the CDR3 is TGTGCCAGCATGGCTCGGACAGGGTCCTACGAGCAGTACTTC.